This TCR beta chain was sequenced during a study of T-cell reconstitution after alpha-beta-depleted transplantation in children. Study-wide findings and caveats: A year post-transplant, T-cell counts and diversity derived mostly from newly produced T cells. After transplant, high TCRbeta diversity at day 60 in some patients arose from surviving recipient T cells and thymic progenitors. Two months or so post-transplant, alpha-beta T cells reportedly derived from several hundred expanded graft clones.

The TCRbeta library was prepared with unique molecular identifiers. TCRdb fed the PCR reads into MiXCR, producing one record per CDR3 protein. The table has 550,000 to 600,000 distinct CDR3 sequences, 23% seen once. Looked up from germline, CDR1 is DFQATT and CDR2 is SNEGSKA (reference sequence). V was pared by 3 bases and J by 10 bases, with 10 bases between. This CDR3 comprises 11 residues. Concerning this clonotype: The antigen remains unidentified.

Sequenced here: PBMCs, mostly from graft donor cells, sampled 360 days after TCRalphabeta/CD19-depleted stem cell transplant. The chain uses TRBV20-1 and TRBJ1-5, with D hard to call. The TCR originated in a boy less than two years old who had a stem cell transplant for acute myeloid leukemia, so the T cells may come from the graft donor. CDR3 DNA sequence: TGCAGTGCTAGCCTCGGTGGTCCCCAGCATTTT. It translates to CSASLGGPQHF.